This T cell receptor beta chain stems from a study of cytomegalovirus exposure and HLA in healthy donors. Study results and caveats: According to the study, around 160 TCR beta chains were cytomegalovirus-associated.

As for this clone: What it binds is not known.

Sequenced by immunoSEQ multiplex PCR; TCRdb stores in-frame clones only, minus some. This sample yields approximately 150,000 clones, of which approximately 90% are seen a single time; about 4.9% belongs to the top ten. The CDR3 totals 16 residues. V was trimmed by 0 bases and J by 1 base, leaving 11 bases between them. Germline CDR1 SGHRS, CDR2 YFSETQ. The TCR comes from a man younger than 35 in good health and CMV-seropositive. The gene calls are TRBV5-1 and TRBJ1-3; no clear D. Sequenced: PBMCs. This CDR3 reads CASSLVAGHSGNTIYF. In nucleotides, the CDR3 is TGCGCCAGCAGCTTGGTGGCAGGCCATTCTGGAAACACCATATATTTT. Full variable domain (outside the CDR3, taken from reference TRBV5-1 and TRBJ1-3): KAGVTQTPRYLIKTRGQQVTLSCSPISGHRSVSWYQQTPGQGLQFLFEYFSETQRNKGNFPGRFSGRQFSNSRSEMNVSTLELGDSALYLCASSLVAGHSGNTIYFGEGSWLTVV.